This T cell receptor (beta chain) was profiled in a study of technical replicates of blood from a few donors. The germline V gene has CDR1 ENHRY and CDR2 SYGVKD. This CDR3 is built from 19 residues. With 6 bases clipped from V and 2 bases from J, the junction kept 12 bases outside the gene matches. Method: immunoSEQ multiplex PCR; TCRdb's copy keeps in-frame clones and lacks some. The table shows more than 90,000 clones, with 90% to 96% occurring only once. The sample taken for sequencing was T cells isolated from PBMCs. This TCR derives from a human donor in good health. The chain is built from TRBV10-3 and TRBJ2-3, with 15 bases lining up with TRBD2. The CDR3 is CAISSGTSGGWEATDTQYF. The CDR3, as DNA: TGTGCCATCAGCTCCGGGACTAGCGGGGGGTGGGAAGCCACAGATACGCAGTATTTT.